This note documents a single TCR beta chain sequence. Those enrolled in Seattle joined during active infection and were followed longitudinally afterward. These data belong to a study of blood T cell repertoires in COVID-19. Study processing details: By means of reference gene primer amplification, nucleated cell counts were estimated. Sequencing used immunoSEQ multiplex PCR; TCRdb keeps in-frame clones, though not all of them. V, J and clone size were drawn from that table, and D and trimming were deduced from the DNA. The table has roughly 220,000 clones, around four fifths seen once. Sample: peripheral blood. This sequence originates from a woman older than 75 with COVID-19, enrolled during active disease.

The chain's CDR3 is CASSILAGGNTGELFF. In DNA form, the CDR3 reads TGCGCCAGCAGCATACTAGCGGGGGGAAACACCGGGGAGCTGTTTTTT. The chain combines TRBV5-1 with TRBJ2-2, with 12 bases lining up with TRBD2. The V segment lost 4 bases and the J segment 2 bases; nucleotides outside the gene matches: 3. The CDR3 is 16 amino acids. The V gene's germline CDR1 is SGHRS and CDR2 YFSETQ.